These 13 T cell receptor beta chains were all obtained from the same sample, sequenced in a study of blood T cell repertoires in COVID-19. TCRdb's table, derived via immunoSEQ multiplex PCR, lists solely in-frame clones and lacks some. The repertoire holds 200,000 to 250,000 clones, with about 80% as singletons. The sequenced material came from peripheral blood. The source is a woman in her twenties or thirties who had recovered from COVID-19.

CDR3 nucleotide sequence: TGCGCCAGCAGCCATGGTGTATCCTATAGCAATCAGCCCCAGCATTTT. Translating it yields CASSHGVSYSNQPQHF. The gene calls are TRBV4-1 and TRBJ1-5, with unresolved D. The length of the CDR3 is 16 residues. Trimming pared 3 bases from V and 0 bases from J, leaving 12 bases between. Looked up from germline, CDR1 is MGHRA and CDR2 is YSYEKL.

The rearrangement uses TRBV11-2 and TRBJ2-3; TRBD2 matches 11 bases. V lost 5 bases and J lost 0; bases outside the gene matches: 4. Germline V gene lookup returns CDR1 SGHAT and CDR2 FQNNGV. The CDR3 is 16 residues long. The CDR3 loop is CASSPRLAGSTDTQYF. The CDR3, as DNA: TGTGCCAGCAGCCCCCGACTAGCGGGAAGCACAGATACGCAGTATTTT.

J is TRBJ2-7 and V is TRBV3-1 (or the pseudogene TRBV3-2); 10 bases align to TRBD2. The germline CDR1 and CDR2 sequences are LGHDT and YNNKEL (reference sequence). With 0 bases clipped from V and 2 bases from J, the junction kept 10 bases outside the gene matches. The CDR3 sequence is 18 residues long. CDR3 sequence reads: CASSQDPSGSPRAYEQYF. In DNA, the CDR3 is TGTGCCAGCAGCCAAGATCCTAGCGGGAGCCCGCGGGCCTACGAGCAGTACTTC.

The V call is TRBV5-4, the J call TRBJ2-7, with D maybe TRBD2 (6 bases). Per germline, CDR1 SGHNT and CDR2 YYREEE (reference sequence). This CDR3 spans 14 amino acids. V lost 4 bases to trimming and J lost 3 bases, with 14 bases between them. The CDR3, as DNA: TGTGCCAGCAGCATGGATACTAGCAGCTACGAGCAGTACTTC. Translating it yields CASSMDTSSYEQYF.

This chain connects TRBV7-3 to TRBJ2-1; 10 bases agree with TRBD2. In germline, CDR1 is SGHTA, CDR2 FQGTGA. This CDR3 spans 13 amino acids. V trimming: 5 bases; J trimming: 5 bases; junction bases outside the gene matches: 0. The CDR3 coding sequence is TGTGCCAGCAGCCTAGCGGGGGACAATGAGCAGTTCTTC. This encodes CASSLAGDNEQFF.

The rearrangement uses TRBV15 and TRBJ2-1, with TRBD1 matching over 9 bases. CDR1 and CDR2 (germline): LNHNV, YYDKDF (reference sequence). V shed 1 base, J shed 7 bases, and the junction held 5 bases outside the gene matches. The CDR3 spans 15 residues. CDR3 coding DNA: TGTGCCACCAGCAGAGGCGGACAGGGGAAGAATGAGCAGTTCTTC. This encodes CATSRGGQGKNEQFF.

The chain employs TRBV18 and TRBJ2-7; 11 bases align to TRBD2. The CDR3 is 15 residues long. Germline V CDR1 and CDR2: KGHSH, LQKENI. The V and J ends lost 2 bases and 2 bases, in that order; junction bases with no gene match: 2. The CDR3 bases are TGTGCCAGCTCACCAGTAGCGGGAGGGACCTACGAGCAGTACTTC. It encodes CASSPVAGGTYEQYF. Combining the CDR3 with reference TRBV18 and TRBJ2-7 gives the whole variable domain NAGVMQNPRHLVRRRGQEARLRCSPMKGHSHVYWYRQLPEEGLKFMVYLQKENIIDESGMPKERFSAEFPKEGPSILRIQQVVRGDSAAYFCASSPVAGGTYEQYFGPGTRLTVT.

The chain recombines TRBV6-5 with TRBJ1-2; possible D gene TRBD1, 5 bases. The CDR3 covers 11 residues. Germline lookup yields CDR1 MNHEY and CDR2 SVGAGI. V was trimmed by 6 bases and J by 4 bases, leaving 6 bases between them. The DNA of the CDR3 is TGTGCCAGCAGCCAGGGCTATGGCTACACCTTC. Translating it yields CASSQGYGYTF.

The rearrangement links TRBV20-1 to TRBJ1-4, with a weak D call TRBD1 (5 bases). V was clipped by 3 bases and J by 4 bases, with 9 bases between them. The CDR3 is made up of 13 amino acids. Germline V CDR1 and CDR2: DFQATT, SNEGSKA (reference sequence). The CDR3 DNA sequence: TGCAGTGCTAGTAGACAGCTTAATGAAAAACTGTTTTTT. The encoded protein is CSASRQLNEKLFF.

The chain is built from TRBV12-5 and TRBJ2-1; 11 nucleotides align to TRBD2. There are 20 residues in the CDR3. The germline V gene encodes CDR1 LGHNT and CDR2 FRNRAP. V shed 2 bases and J 0 bases; nucleotides not matched to a gene: 12. The CDR3 loop is CASGLTSPTSGITSYNEQFF. As DNA, the CDR3 is TGTGCTAGTGGTTTGACTTCCCCGACTAGCGGGATAACCTCCTACAATGAGCAGTTCTTC.

V is TRBV1 and J is TRBJ2-7; the table calls TRBD1, which could not be checked here. TRBV1 is shown as a pseudogene. The CDR3 sequence is 19 residues long. The CDR3, as DNA: TGCACCAGCAGCCAAGATGGCCCGAGCTATACAGGGTTGGCGTACGAGCAGTACTTC. Protein sequence: CTSSQDGPSYTGLAYEQYF.

J is TRBJ2-1 and V is TRBV7-8; unclear D gene. Germline assignment: CDR1 SGHVS and CDR2 FQNEAQ. CDR3 size: 12 residues. Trimming removed 5 bases from V and 3 bases from J, with 5 bases in between. CDR3 residues: CASSPYYNEQFF. The CDR3 region has the DNA TGTGCCAGCAGCCCGTACTACAATGAGCAGTTCTTC.

The chain is built from TRBV6-5 and TRBJ2-7, with 10 bases matching TRBD1. With 6 bases clipped from V and 0 bases from J, the junction kept 5 bases outside the gene matches. Germline assignment: CDR1 MNHEY and CDR2 SVGAGI. CDR3 size: 15 residues. The CDR3 here is CASRAGTGASYEQYF. Here the CDR3 DNA reads TGTGCCAGCAGGGCCGGGACAGGGGCCTCCTACGAGCAGTACTTC.